Following are 13 T cell receptor beta chains from one sample sequenced in a study of cytomegalovirus exposure and HLA in healthy donors. Use of 60 Vbeta and 13 Jbeta primers characterized the PCR. TCRdb's table, derived via immunoSEQ multiplex PCR, lists solely in-frame clones and lacks some. The sample lists around 140,000 clones, about 70% seen once, with about 2.6% in the top ten. The sample comprised PBMCs. These receptors originate from a woman in her thirties or forties in good health and CMV-seronegative.

The chain links TRBV2 to TRBJ1-4; 8 bases are a match to TRBD1. Losses at the gene ends were 6 bases for V and 4 bases for J; bases not matched to a gene: 4. CDR1 SNHLY and CDR2 FYNNEI come from the germline V gene. This CDR3 has 14 amino acids. The CDR3 is CASRVGQGNEKLFF. CDR3 in DNA: TGTGCCAGCAGGGTAGGACAGGGTAATGAAAAACTGTTTTTT.

This chain links TRBV29-1 with TRBJ2-2; D is unclear. The CDR3 has 13 amino acids. Germline V gives CDR1 SQVTM, CDR2 ANQGSEA. Trimming removed 6 bases at V and 0 bases at J, with 8 bases between. DNA for the CDR3: TGCAGCGTAGACGGGTCGAACACCGGGGAGCTGTTTTTT. It codes for CSVDGSNTGELFF.

The V and J genes are TRBV11-2 and TRBJ2-5; D possibly corresponds to TRBD2 (5 bases). The length of the CDR3 is 14 residues. Deletions cut 1 base from V and 2 bases from J, with 8 bases between. CDR1 SGHAT and CDR2 FQNNGV come from the germline V gene. The CDR3 loop reads CASSLAPGQETQYF. The CDR3, as DNA: TGTGCCAGCAGCTTAGCTCCGGGACAAGAGACCCAGTACTTC.

The chain is built from TRBV27 and TRBJ2-5; D might be TRBD2 (6 bases). Germline V CDR1 and CDR2: MNHEY, SMNVEV (reference sequence). Trimming cost V 6 bases and J 4 bases, with 12 bases left between them. The CDR3 runs to 13 residues. For the CDR3, the DNA is TGTGCCAGCAGGGAGGGAGGTCGAGAGACCCAGTACTTC. This codes for CASREGGRETQYF.

V and J are TRBV4-1 and TRBJ2-3; 10 bases align to TRBD2. This CDR3 spans 14 amino acids. The V gene end was trimmed by 0 bases and the J gene end by 14 bases; junction bases not matched to a gene: 8. CDR1 MGHRA and CDR2 YSYEKL come from the germline V gene. The CDR3 spells CASSQDLTSGLGYF. In nucleotides, the CDR3 is TGCGCCAGCAGCCAAGATTTGACTAGCGGGTTGGGGTATTTT.

This clone has just one count. The chain links TRBV7-9 to TRBJ1-2; 9 nucleotides match TRBD1. The CDR3 extends over 17 amino acids. V shed 6 bases, J shed 3 bases, and the junction held 14 bases outside the gene matches. Germline V gene data show CDR1 as SEHNR and CDR2 as FQNEAQ (reference sequence). DNA of the CDR3: TGTGCCAGCAGGGCGCCCGTTGGGACAGGGCAATACTATGGCTACACCTTC. Protein sequence: CASRAPVGTGQYYGYTF.

This clone appeared a few times. V gene TRBV18 combines with J gene TRBJ2-3, with D maybe TRBD2 (6 bases). Germline V gene sequence: CDR1 KGHSH, CDR2 LQKENI. The germline V and J ends were trimmed by 6 bases and 2 bases, with 15 bases remaining between them. The CDR3 totals 15 residues. Written as DNA, the CDR3 is TGTGCCAGCTCCCCGACTAGTCAGTCCACAGATACGCAGTATTTT. Translated: CASSPTSQSTDTQYF.

This clone was found once. The chain has TRBV29-1 and TRBJ2-3; 7 positions match TRBD2. The CDR3 covers 12 residues. Germline values: CDR1 SQVTM, CDR2 ANQGSEA. V dropped 7 bases and J dropped 7; count of bases not matched to a gene: 8. CDR3 residues: CSARSGVNTQYF. The CDR3 nucleotides are TGCAGCGCCCGAAGCGGGGTCAATACGCAGTATTTT.

The J gene is TRBJ1-2, the V gene TRBV7-9; D call uncertain. V was shortened by 1 base and J by 1 base, with 7 bases between the two germline ends. Germline CDR1 reads SEHNR; CDR2 reads FQNEAQ (reference sequence). This CDR3 spans 14 amino acids. DNA for the CDR3: TGTGCCAGCAGCTTAGGCCAGGATAACTATGGCTACACCTTC. Protein: CASSLGQDNYGYTF. Full variable domain (rest looked up from reference TRBV7-9 and TRBJ1-2): DTGVSQNPRHKITKRGQNVTFRCDPISEHNRLYWYRQTLGQGPEFLTYFQNEAQLEKSRLLSDRFSAERPKGSFSTLEIQRTEQGDSAMYLCASSLGQDNYGYTFGSGTRLTVV.

CDR3 in amino acids: CATSRAWDDRAPSQPQHF. DNA for the CDR3: TGTGCCACCAGCAGAGCTTGGGATGACAGGGCCCCATCACAGCCCCAGCATTTT. This chain uses TRBV15 with TRBJ1-5, with 7 bases identical to TRBD1. From germline, CDR1 is LNHNV and CDR2 YYDKDF (reference sequence). The V gene end was trimmed by 1 base and the J gene end by 7 bases; junction bases not matched to a gene: 16. The CDR3 loop spans 18 amino acids. Together with reference TRBV15 and TRBJ1-5, the CDR3 gives the full variable domain: DAMVIQNPRYQVTQFGKPVTLSCSQTLNHNVMYWYQQKSSQAPKLLFHYYDKDFNNEADTPDNFQSRRPNTSFCFLDIRSPGLGDTAMYLCATSRAWDDRAPSQPQHFGDGTRLSIL.

For the CDR3, the DNA is TGTGCCAGCTCACCACCGAATAAGGGGTCAGGGAACACTGAAGCTTTCTTT. This gives the protein CASSPPNKGSGNTEAFF. The chain links TRBV18 to TRBJ1-1; D is possibly TRBD1 (5 bases). The CDR3 runs to 17 residues. The V gene lost 0 bases and the J gene lost 1 base, with 15 bases spanning the gap. Germline CDR1 reads KGHSH; CDR2 reads LQKENI.

V is TRBV6-1 and J is TRBJ2-2; D unresolved. Trimming took off 4 bases at V and 6 bases at J, with 3 bases between the two ends. The CDR3 is made up of 11 amino acids. Per the germline V gene, CDR1 is MNHNS and CDR2 is SASEGT. The chain's CDR3 is CASSGAGELFF. CDR3 DNA sequence: TGTGCCAGCAGTGGAGCCGGGGAGCTGTTTTTT.

The chain employs TRBV4-3 and TRBJ1-2; 7 positions match TRBD1. Germline values: CDR1 LGHNA, CDR2 YSLEER. The J segment lost 7 bases and the V segment lost 1 base, leaving 3 bases of the junction unmatched. CDR3 length: 13 residues. CDR3 residues: CASSQGQGFGYTF. CDR3 DNA sequence: TGCGCCAGCAGCCAAGGACAGGGCTTTGGCTACACCTTC.